This record concerns one T cell receptor beta chain sequence. This entry belongs to a study of blood T cell repertoires in COVID-19. Unmatched junction bases numbered 2, after V lost 0 bases and J lost 2 bases. The CDR3 covers 17 residues. CDR1 and CDR2 from the germline V gene are SGHRS and YFSETQ. Profiling relied on immunoSEQ multiplex PCR, and the TCRdb table lists in-frame clones only, not all of them. This table holds about 230,000 clones, 65% to 90% found once. The sequencing input was PBMCs or T cells enriched from blood (not recorded which). This chain links TRBV5-1 with TRBJ2-6, with 10 bases that match TRBD1. This TCR was recovered from a man aged 18 to 30 who had recovered from COVID-19. The CDR3 is CASSLGGQGAGANVLTF. The CDR3 DNA sequence: TGCGCCAGCAGCTTGGGTGGACAGGGGGCTGGGGCCAACGTCCTGACTTTC.